This T cell receptor beta chain was captured by sequencing in a study of cytomegalovirus exposure and HLA in healthy donors. In the PCR, 60 Vbeta and 13 Jbeta primers were used. Assay: immunoSEQ multiplex PCR; the TCRdb copy retains only in-frame clones and omits some. The sample has 65,000 to 85,000 clones, over 70% seen once. V dropped 4 bases and J dropped 6 bases, with 12 bases sitting between them. The CDR3 has 14 amino acids. CDR1 is SNHLY, CDR2 FYNNEI, per germline. The sequencing sample was made of PBMCs. The sequence was obtained from a man aged 50-60 years in good health and CMV-seropositive. The gene calls are TRBV2 and TRBJ2-2; no clear D. The DNA for the CDR3 is TGTGCCAGCAGTGGCCTTCTAGTGGCCGGGGAGCTGTTTTTT. Protein: CASSGLLVAGELFF.